A selection of T cell receptor beta chains follows, all from one sample in a study of tumor and adjacent non-tumor tissue in lung cancer. MiXCR, run by TCRdb on the multiplex PCR reads, gives a single entry per CDR3 protein. Of approximately 150,000 distinct CDR3 sequences detected, 66% appear once; the ten largest clones hold 18%. The sequenced material came from lung tumor tissue. The source is a man aged 55 to 70 with small cell lung cancer. The CDR3 runs from the conserved cysteine through the conserved F or W. Each record gives: D gene, J gene, clone size, V gene, CDR3 DNA, CDR3 protein. A D gene is named only where the DNA matches it firmly. Clone size, where shown, is once, few, many, or a class for clones that have expanded.

d_call: .; j_call: TRBJ1-2; clone_size: few; v_call: TRBV5-4; cdr3_nt: TGTGCCAGCAGCTCCCAGGGGAGACGTCGAGATGGCTACACCTTC; cdr3_aa: CASSSQGRRRDGYTF
d_call: .; j_call: TRBJ1-1; clone_size: few; v_call: TRBV5-1; cdr3_nt: TGCGCCAGCAGCTTGGGGGCGCAGGGCGCTGAAGCTTTCTTT; cdr3_aa: CASSLGAQGAEAFF
d_call: .; j_call: TRBJ1-1; clone_size: .; v_call: TRBV2; cdr3_nt: TGTGCCAGCAGTGAATCGGGAATCGGGGCTTTCTTT; cdr3_aa: CASSESGIGAFF
d_call: .; j_call: TRBJ2-2; clone_size: .; v_call: TRBV11-1; cdr3_nt: TGTGCCAGCAGCTCCCCGGACTTGGTAGACACAGGGGAGCTGTTTTTT; cdr3_aa: CASSSPDLVDTGELFF
d_call: TRBD1; j_call: TRBJ1-1; clone_size: .; v_call: TRBV12-3/TRBV12-4; cdr3_nt: TGTGCCAGCAACCCTAGGGACAGATTGATCACTGAAGTTTTCTTT; cdr3_aa: CASNPRDRLITEVFF
d_call: .; j_call: TRBJ1-2; clone_size: once; v_call: TRBV24-1; cdr3_nt: TGTGCCACCAGTGATTCTGTACGGAGGGATGATGGCTACACCTTC; cdr3_aa: CATSDSVRRDDGYTF
d_call: .; j_call: TRBJ2-2; clone_size: once; v_call: TRBV11-2; cdr3_nt: TGTGCCGGCAGTCGGGACCTAGTGGAGAGGGAGTTGTTTTTT; cdr3_aa: CAGSRDLVERELFF
d_call: TRBD2; j_call: TRBJ2-7; clone_size: .; v_call: TRBV12-3/TRBV12-4; cdr3_nt: TGTGTGAGCAGTCTTGCTAGCGGGATGGGTGAGCAGTACTTC; cdr3_aa: CVSSLASGMGEQYF
d_call: TRBD1; j_call: TRBJ1-1; clone_size: .; v_call: TRBV12-3/TRBV12-4; cdr3_nt: TGTGCCAGCAGCCCCGGGACAGGGAACATTGAAGCTTTCTTT; cdr3_aa: CASSPGTGNIEAFF
d_call: TRBD1; j_call: TRBJ1-1; clone_size: once; v_call: TRBV7-6; cdr3_nt: TGTGCCAGCAGTTCAGGGGGCACTGAAGCTTTCTTT; cdr3_aa: CASSSGGTEAFF
d_call: .; j_call: TRBJ1-1; clone_size: .; v_call: TRBV11-2; cdr3_nt: TGTTCCAGCAGCTTAGTCGAGGGCACTGATGCTTTCTTT; cdr3_aa: CSSSLVEGTDAFF
d_call: TRBD2; j_call: TRBJ2-1; clone_size: many; v_call: TRBV11-2; cdr3_nt: TGTGCCAGCAGCTTATCCAGGACTAGGGAATTTTTC; cdr3_aa: CASSLSRTREFF
d_call: .; j_call: TRBJ2-6; clone_size: .; v_call: TRBV4-2; cdr3_nt: TGTGCCAGCAGCCTTACGATAGGCTCTGGGGCCAACGTCCTGACTTTC; cdr3_aa: CASSLTIGSGANVLTF
d_call: .; j_call: TRBJ1-2; clone_size: .; v_call: TRBV6-1; cdr3_nt: TGCGCCAGCAGTGTCGAAGCGGGTGTATGCTACACCTTC; cdr3_aa: CASSVEAGVCYTF
d_call: .; j_call: TRBJ2-1; clone_size: .; v_call: TRBV5-4; cdr3_nt: TGTGTCAGCAGCTTGGCCCAGGGCGGCAGTCAGAATGAGCAGTTCTTC; cdr3_aa: CVSSLAQGGSQNEQFF
d_call: .; j_call: TRBJ2-3; clone_size: few; v_call: TRBV4-1; cdr3_nt: TGCGCCAGCAGCCAGATGGGAGCCACAGATACGCAGTATTTT; cdr3_aa: CASSQMGATDTQYF
d_call: .; j_call: TRBJ1-2; clone_size: .; v_call: TRBV5-5; cdr3_nt: TGTGCCAGCAGCTTGGCCCCGGAAAACTATGGCTACACCTTC; cdr3_aa: CASSLAPENYGYTF
d_call: .; j_call: TRBJ2-2; clone_size: many; v_call: TRBV7-6; cdr3_nt: TGTGCCAGCAGCCACGAGGGTGGGGAGCTGTTTTTT; cdr3_aa: CASSHEGGELFF
d_call: .; j_call: TRBJ2-3; clone_size: .; v_call: TRBV11-2; cdr3_nt: TGTGCCAGCAGCTTAGTTGTCCGGAGTGTGGAGCAAGATACGCAGTATTTT; cdr3_aa: CASSLVVRSVEQDTQYF
d_call: .; j_call: TRBJ2-1; clone_size: many; v_call: TRBV20-1; cdr3_nt: TGCAGTGCTAGAGATCCGGGAGCCTTCTACAATGAGCAGTTCTTC; cdr3_aa: CSARDPGAFYNEQFF
d_call: .; j_call: TRBJ2-3; clone_size: .; v_call: TRBV7-8; cdr3_nt: TGTGCCAGCAGCTTAGGACTCAAAACAGATACGCAGTATTTT; cdr3_aa: CASSLGLKTDTQYF
d_call: .; j_call: TRBJ2-1; clone_size: .; v_call: TRBV4-2; cdr3_nt: TGTGCCATCAGCCAAATTTGGTCTGAGCAGTTCTTC; cdr3_aa: CAISQIWSEQFF
d_call: .; j_call: TRBJ2-1; clone_size: once; v_call: TRBV12-3/TRBV12-4; cdr3_nt: TGCACAAGCAGTTTAGGTCTCTACAATGAGCAGTTCTTC; cdr3_aa: CTSSLGLYNEQFF
d_call: TRBD2; j_call: TRBJ2-5; clone_size: .; v_call: TRBV6-6; cdr3_nt: TGTGCCACCCGCCCCCAAGCGGGGGGCCGGGAGACCCGGTACTTC; cdr3_aa: CATRPQAGGRETRYF
d_call: .; j_call: TRBJ2-3; clone_size: .; v_call: TRBV11-2; cdr3_nt: TGTGCCAGCAGCTTATCTCCAGCGGGTGCAGATACGCAGTATTTT; cdr3_aa: CASSLSPAGADTQYF
d_call: .; j_call: TRBJ2-1; clone_size: .; v_call: TRBV7-8; cdr3_nt: TGTGCCAGCAGTTCGCGGGTTGGAGAGGAGTTCTTC; cdr3_aa: CASSSRVGEEFF
d_call: TRBD2; j_call: TRBJ2-5; clone_size: .; v_call: TRBV10-3; cdr3_nt: TGTGCCATCAGTGAGCCCCCGACTAGCGGTTCGTACCAAGAGACCCTGTACTTC; cdr3_aa: CAISEPPTSGSYQETLYF
d_call: .; j_call: TRBJ2-1; clone_size: .; v_call: TRBV29-1; cdr3_nt: TGCAGTGTTGACCTGCCCGAGGAGTTCTTC; cdr3_aa: CSVDLPEEFF
d_call: .; j_call: TRBJ1-1; clone_size: .; v_call: TRBV6-1; cdr3_nt: TGTGCCAGCAGTGAAGCTTTTTCGCATGACCTGCCCTTCTTT; cdr3_aa: CASSEAFSHDLPFF
d_call: .; j_call: TRBJ2-1; clone_size: .; v_call: TRBV29-1; cdr3_nt: TGCAGCGTTGTGTTCCTCAATGAGCAGTTCTTC; cdr3_aa: CSVVFLNEQFF
d_call: TRBD2; j_call: TRBJ2-3; clone_size: .; v_call: TRBV20-1; cdr3_nt: TGCAGTGCTGGTTCTAGCGGGAGTACGGGAGATACGCAGTATTTT; cdr3_aa: CSAGSSGSTGDTQYF
d_call: .; j_call: TRBJ2-3; clone_size: .; v_call: TRBV11-2; cdr3_nt: TGTGGCAGCAGCGTTTCCCTTGGGGCAGATACGCAGTATTTT; cdr3_aa: CGSSVSLGADTQYF
d_call: .; j_call: TRBJ2-7; clone_size: few; v_call: TRBV5-6; cdr3_nt: TGTGCCAGCAGCCTCCGTGACTACGAGCAGTACTTC; cdr3_aa: CASSLRDYEQYF
d_call: .; j_call: TRBJ2-1; clone_size: .; v_call: TRBV6-5; cdr3_nt: TGTGCTAGCAGTATTCCAGGGAGGTCGGAACTCAATGAGCAGTTCTTC; cdr3_aa: CASSIPGRSELNEQFF
d_call: .; j_call: TRBJ2-2; clone_size: .; v_call: TRBV5-1; cdr3_nt: TGCGCCACCTCGGAGTTCGCGAACACCGGGGAGCTGTTTTTT; cdr3_aa: CATSEFANTGELFF
d_call: .; j_call: TRBJ2-1; clone_size: once; v_call: TRBV4-1; cdr3_nt: TGCGCCAGCAGCCAAGGCGGAAATGGAGCCACCAGTAAGCAGTTCTTC; cdr3_aa: CASSQGGNGATSKQFF
d_call: TRBD2; j_call: TRBJ2-1; clone_size: .; v_call: TRBV28; cdr3_nt: TGTGCCAGCAGCCCCGATGATAGCGGGGTGGGACCCTACAATGAGCAGTTCTTC; cdr3_aa: CASSPDDSGVGPYNEQFF